This TCR beta chain stems from a study of shared clonotypes between healthy human individuals. The data were produced by immunoSEQ multiplex PCR, yet TCRdb's version contains in-frame clones alone and is incomplete. The repertoire holds about 800,000 clones, with around 96% as singletons. As defined, naive CD8 cells were CD45RO-negative and positively selected for CCR7, with terminally differentiated effector memory CD45RA+ cells excluded. Every contributor of samples was a Caucasian grown-up residing in Nashville, Tennessee. Deletions cut 2 bases from V and 1 base from J, with 8 bases between. Germline V gene data show CDR1 as SEHNR and CDR2 as FQNEAQ (reference sequence). CDR3 length equals 14 residues.

This chain links TRBV7-9 with TRBJ1-1; D unresolved. The receptor comes from a man aged 25 to 40 in good health. The specimen sequenced was naive CD8+ T cells sorted from blood. The DNA for the CDR3 is TGTGCCAGCAGCTTAATGTTGCGGAACACTGAAGCTTTCTTT. It translates to CASSLMLRNTEAFF.